This TCR beta chain emerged from a study of siplizumab effects on memory and regulatory T cells. The V gene's germline CDR1 is LNHDA and CDR2 SQIVND (reference sequence). The CDR3 has 12 amino acids. Trimming removed 5 bases from V and 9 bases from J, with 8 bases in between. The assay was immunoSEQ multiplex PCR, and TCRdb's table has in-frame clones only and misses some. The sample holds about 8,600 clones, about 72% seen once. Findings and limits, study-wide: Naive T cells appeared more varied than memory cells and looked like key alloresponse contributors.

This clone is classed as medium-sized. The antigen is undetermined. The chain is built from TRBV19 and TRBJ1-6; D unresolved. The source material was effector memory CD8+ T cells sorted from blood. Indicated subset: unstimulated CD8+ effector memory T cells. The receptor was derived from a human donor in good health. The CDR3 reads CASSWPSSPLHF. The DNA of the CDR3 is TGTGCCAGTAGTTGGCCTTCTTCACCCCTCCACTTT.